One and the same sample provided the 19 T cell receptor beta chains below, sequenced in a study of T cells in Graves' hyperthyroidism and ophthalmopathy (dated by TCRdb to the late 2010s). Receptors were amplified or captured by multiplex PCR. The instrument was an Illumina HiSeq 2000. Amplification of TCR beta CDR3 regions was carried out from RNA transcripts. A first-round RT-PCR of the TCR CDR3 used the HTBI primer set with the Qiagen OneStep RT-PCR kit. In TCRdb, the public reads were trimmed at Q25 with fastp and aligned with MiXCR, with productive beta chains retained. Rows are combined by CDR3 protein, so each entry shows the most common genes and DNA. The sample table lists 750,000 to 900,000 distinct CDR3 sequences, roughly 40% of them with a count of one. In total, the top ten clones hold 8.9% of the sample. Sequenced: blood. The receptors stem from a man in his late teens or twenties with Graves' hyperthyroidism.

This clonotype was observed a handful of times. The chain uses TRBV5-1 and TRBJ2-7; 12 bases align to TRBD2. CDR3 length: 16 residues. V lost 0 bases and J lost 5; bases outside the gene matches: 6. CDR1 is SGHRS, CDR2 YFSETQ, per germline. The CDR3 spells CASSLALAGGLDEQYF. DNA of the CDR3: TGCGCCAGCAGCTTGGCACTAGCGGGAGGTTTGGACGAGCAGTACTTC.

V gene TRBV10-3 combines with J gene TRBJ1-3; the match to TRBD1 covers 8 bases. J was trimmed by 5 bases and V by 6 bases; bases with no gene match: 6. The CDR3 sequence is 14 residues long. CDR1 ENHRY and CDR2 SYGVKD come from the germline V gene. In nucleotides, the CDR3 is TGTGCCATCAGCTACGGACAGGGTAGAAACACCATATATTTT. Its protein is CAISYGQGRNTIYF.

The chain recombines TRBV6-5 with TRBJ1-6; no clear D. Germline values: CDR1 MNHEY, CDR2 SVGAGI. CDR3 length: 13 amino acids. The V end was cut by 7 bases, the J end by 9 bases, with 13 bases between. The CDR3 region is CASNNGETSPLHF. Here the CDR3 DNA reads TGTGCCAGCAATAATGGGGAGACTTCACCCCTCCACTTT.

This clonotype was seen at least ten times. The chain carries TRBV6-5 and TRBJ1-2; TRBD1 matches 9 bases. CDR3 length: 13 residues. V trimming: 5 bases; J trimming: 6 bases; junction bases outside the gene matches: 4. From germline, CDR1 is MNHEY and CDR2 SVGAGI. CDR3 in DNA: TGTGCCAGCAGTGTGCGGACAGGGGATGGCTACACCTTC. This sequence encodes CASSVRTGDGYTF.

The rearrangement joins TRBV3-1 to TRBJ2-2; D is possibly TRBD1 or TRBD2 (5 bases each). V was clipped by 4 bases and J by 3 bases, with 12 bases between them. This CDR3 is built from 15 residues. Germline values: CDR1 LGHDT, CDR2 YNNKEL (reference sequence). CDR3 sequence reads: CASSPGPMDTGELFF. The DNA of the CDR3 is TGTGCCAGCAGCCCGGGACCGATGGACACCGGGGAGCTGTTTTTT. Combining the CDR3 with reference TRBV3-1 and TRBJ2-2 gives the whole variable domain DTAVSQTPKYLVTQMGNDKSIKCEQNLGHDTMYWYKQDSKKFLKIMFSYNNKELIINETVPNRFSPKSPDKAHLNLHINSLELGDSAVYFCASSPGPMDTGELFFGEGSRLTVL.

The chain has TRBV13 and TRBJ1-5, with 7 bases aligning to TRBD1. From germline, CDR1 is PRHDT and CDR2 FYEKMQ (reference sequence). This CDR3 spans 18 amino acids. V was pared by 3 bases and J by 5 bases, with 16 bases of the junction left unmatched. CDR3 sequence: CASSFQNRDSQRDQPQHF. The DNA of the CDR3 is TGTGCCAGCAGCTTTCAGAACCGGGACAGCCAACGCGATCAGCCCCAGCATTTT. The variable domain in full, completed from reference TRBV13 and TRBJ1-5, reads AAGVIQSPRHLIKEKRETATLKCYPIPRHDTVYWYQQGPGQDPQFLISFYEKMQSDKGSIPDRFSAQQFSDYHSELNMSSLELGDSALYFCASSFQNRDSQRDQPQHFGDGTRLSIL.

This rearrangement joins TRBV5-1 to TRBJ1-6; D possibly corresponds to TRBD1 (5 bases). In germline, CDR1 is SGHRS, CDR2 YFSETQ. V was cut by 3 bases and J by 8 bases, with 15 bases left in between. This CDR3 region has 15 residues. The CDR3 DNA sequence: TGCGCCAGCAGCTCCCCAGGGTCCCCTGATTCACCCCTCCACTTT. It is translated as CASSSPGSPDSPLHF. Full variable domain (missing parts from reference TRBV5-1 and TRBJ1-6): KAGVTQTPRYLIKTRGQQVTLSCSPISGHRSVSWYQQTPGQGLQFLFEYFSETQRNKGNFPGRFSGRQFSNSRSEMNVSTLELGDSALYLCASSSPGSPDSPLHFGNGTRLTVT.

The V call is TRBV10-3, the J call TRBJ1-5, with 9 bases identical to TRBD1. V gave up 5 bases and J gave up 1 base; unmatched junction bases: 3. CDR1 and CDR2 (germline): ENHRY, SYGVKD. The CDR3 runs to 15 residues. The CDR3 region is CAISSGQGSNQPQHF. CDR3 coding DNA: TGTGCCATCAGTAGCGGACAGGGGAGCAATCAGCCCCAGCATTTT.

This clonotype has just a few counts. This chain connects TRBV19 to TRBJ1-1; D remains ambiguous. Trimming cost V 0 bases and J 6 bases, with 8 bases left between them. The germline V gene has CDR1 LNHDA and CDR2 SQIVND (reference sequence). CDR3 length: 13 residues. CDR3 loop: CASSIDMGSEAFF. The CDR3 bases are TGTGCCAGTAGTATAGATATGGGGTCTGAAGCTTTCTTT.

V is TRBV12-3 or TRBV12-4 and J is TRBJ2-7, with D unresolved. CDR3 length: 16 amino acids. Trimming took off 5 bases at V and 2 bases at J, with 19 bases between the two ends. The DNA for the CDR3 is TGTGCCAGCAGTGAAACCATCCTCGAGTCCGCCTACGAGCAGTACTTC. Residues: CASSETILESAYEQYF.

The chain links TRBV4-2 to TRBJ2-7, with D unclear. Germline CDR1 LGHNA, CDR2 YNFKEQ. V lost 0 bases, J lost 3 bases, and 15 bases lay in between. The CDR3 spans 16 residues. In nucleotides, the CDR3 is TGTGCCAGCAGCCAAGAATTGATTCCGCGGAACTACGAGCAGTACTTC. It codes for CASSQELIPRNYEQYF.

This clonotype was seen ten or more times. The DNA of the CDR3 is TGTGCCAGTAGCCTCAGACAGGGAAACTACGAGCAGTACTTC. Translating gives CASSLRQGNYEQYF. J is TRBJ2-7 and V is TRBV19; 7 bases agree with TRBD1. Per the germline V gene, CDR1 is LNHDA and CDR2 is SQIVND (reference sequence). Trimming cost V 6 bases and J 3 bases; bases outside gene matches: 8. This CDR3 is built from 14 residues.

A word on this clonotype: The conserved phenylalanine or tryptophan is not found at the CDR3 terminus, so this likely reflects a read error. Because the CDR3's place on the DNA is in doubt, the DNA is left out and the CDR3 is given as listed by TCRdb. The V gene is TRBV29-1, the J gene TRBJ2-6. The CDR3 has 8 amino acids, counting both end residues. Germline loops: CDR1 SQVTM, CDR2 ANQGSEA. This CDR3 reads CSVDYGNT.

A few counts support this clonotype. The rearrangement uses TRBV5-4 and TRBJ1-1, with D hard to call. This CDR3 is 14 amino acids long. V shed 0 bases and J shed 6 bases, with 12 bases lying between them. CDR1 and CDR2 from the germline V gene are SGHNT and YYREEE (reference sequence). In nucleotides, the CDR3 is TGTGCCAGCAGCTTGGCAAGGACGTCGGCTGAAGCTTTCTTT. Translated, it gives CASSLARTSAEAFF.

The chain couples TRBV7-2 to TRBJ2-2; D remains ambiguous. The CDR3 is 15 amino acids. Germline V gene lookup returns CDR1 SGHTA and CDR2 FQGNSA. With 8 bases removed from V and 9 bases from J, the gap between germline ends came to 22 bases. The CDR3 DNA sequence: TGTGCCAGCTACCCCTCCGGGCCCTGGGGAAGGGAGCTGTTTTTT. Its protein product is CASYPSGPWGRELFF.

This clonotype was counted a single time. This may arise from a read error, as a much more abundant clone is one base away. The chain joins TRBV15 to TRBJ2-2; 7 nucleotides agree with TRBD2. Per germline, CDR1 LNHNV and CDR2 YYDKDF (reference sequence). The CDR3 has 16 amino acids. The CDR3 reads CATGRRGGLNTGELFF. The CDR3 nucleotides are TGTGCCACCGGCAGGAGGGGAGGGCTGAACACCGGGGAGCTGTTTTTT.

The chain has TRBV7-2 and TRBJ1-1, with 11 bases that match TRBD1. V trimming: 4 bases; J trimming: 10 bases; junction bases outside the gene matches: 14. Germline CDR1 reads SGHTA; CDR2 reads FQGNSA. There are 16 residues in the CDR3. CDR3 amino acids: CASSSGGTGGALGAFF. CDR3 DNA: TGTGCCAGCAGCTCAGGGGGGACAGGGGGTGCCCTTGGAGCTTTCTTT.

A word on this clonotype: The junction departs from the called germline gene at one end, perhaps through a read error. The chain has TRBV10-3 and TRBJ1-6, with a possible D match to TRBD1 (5 bases). The CDR3 runs to 15 residues. Germline V lookup: CDR1 ENHRY, CDR2 SYGVKD. In nucleotides, the CDR3 is TGTGCCAGCAGTTACTCGATCGGGGGGAATTCACCCCTCCACTTT. Its protein product is CASSYSIGGNSPLHF.

V usage is TRBV2 and J usage is TRBJ2-5; 7 nucleotides line up with TRBD1. This CDR3 comprises 15 residues. Trimming cost V 9 bases and J 4 bases; bases outside gene matches: 14. Looked up from germline, CDR1 is SNHLY and CDR2 is FYNNEI. Here the CDR3 DNA reads TGTGCCAGTACCTCCCGGGCCCCAGGGGGAGAGACCCAGTACTTC. Translation: CASTSRAPGGETQYF.